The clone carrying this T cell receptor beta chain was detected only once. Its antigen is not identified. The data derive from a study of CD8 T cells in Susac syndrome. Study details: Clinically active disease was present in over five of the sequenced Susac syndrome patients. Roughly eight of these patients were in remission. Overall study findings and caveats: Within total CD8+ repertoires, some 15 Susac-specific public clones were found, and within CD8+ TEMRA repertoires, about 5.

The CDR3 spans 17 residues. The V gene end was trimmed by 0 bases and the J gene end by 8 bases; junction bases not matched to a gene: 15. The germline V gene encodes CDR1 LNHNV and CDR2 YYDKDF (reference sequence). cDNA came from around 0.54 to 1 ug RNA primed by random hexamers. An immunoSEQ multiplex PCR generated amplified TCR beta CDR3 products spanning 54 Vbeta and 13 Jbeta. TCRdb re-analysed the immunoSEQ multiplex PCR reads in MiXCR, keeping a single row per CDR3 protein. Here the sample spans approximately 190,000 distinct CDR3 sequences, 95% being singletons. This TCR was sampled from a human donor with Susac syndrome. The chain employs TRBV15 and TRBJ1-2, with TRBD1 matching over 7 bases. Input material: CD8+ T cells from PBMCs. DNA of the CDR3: TGTGCCACCAGCAGAGATGGACAGACCCTCATAGGGGGCGGCTACACCTTC. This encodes CATSRDGQTLIGGGYTF.